The present T cell receptor beta chain was sequenced within a study of T cell changes during pregnancy in multiple sclerosis. V gave up 7 bases and J gave up 1 base, with 13 bases separating them. Germline V gene sequence: CDR1 LGHNT, CDR2 FRNRAP. The CDR3 has 14 residues. Sequenced by immunoSEQ multiplex PCR; TCRdb stores in-frame clones only, minus some. The table has tens of thousands of clones, roughly 90% seen once. J is TRBJ1-2 and V is TRBV12-5; D gene uncertain. The sequence was obtained from a female donor in good health, enrolled as a control in a pregnancy study. The sequencing used peripheral blood, collected in the second trimester of pregnancy. CDR3 DNA sequence: TGTGCTAGTGCCATAGGAGGCGGTAACTATGGCTACACCTTC. As protein: CASAIGGGNYGYTF. The complete variable domain, with remaining parts taken from reference TRBV12-5 and TRBJ1-2, reads DARVTQTPRHKVTEMGQEVTMRCQPILGHNTVFWYRQTMMQGLELLAYFRNRAPLDDSGMPKDRFSAEMPDATLATLKIQPSEPRDSAVYFCASAIGGGNYGYTFGSGTRLTVV.